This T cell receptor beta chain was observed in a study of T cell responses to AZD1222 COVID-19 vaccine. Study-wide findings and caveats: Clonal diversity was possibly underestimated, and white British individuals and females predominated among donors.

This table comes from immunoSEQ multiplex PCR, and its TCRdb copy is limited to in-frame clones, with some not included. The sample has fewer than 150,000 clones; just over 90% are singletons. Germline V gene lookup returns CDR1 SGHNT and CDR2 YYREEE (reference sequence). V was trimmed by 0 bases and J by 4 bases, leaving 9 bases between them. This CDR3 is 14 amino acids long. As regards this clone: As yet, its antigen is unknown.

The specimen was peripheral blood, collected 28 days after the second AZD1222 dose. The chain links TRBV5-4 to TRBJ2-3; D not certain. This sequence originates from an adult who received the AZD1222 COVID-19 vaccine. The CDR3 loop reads CASSLEGSPDTQYF. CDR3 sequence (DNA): TGTGCCAGCAGCTTGGAAGGTTCCCCAGATACGCAGTATTTT.